Detailed here is one TCR beta chain. Its antigen is unknown. Sequenced by immunoSEQ multiplex PCR; TCRdb stores in-frame clones only, minus some. Of about 2.2 million clones listed, around 93% are singletons. The data derive from a study of shared clonotypes between healthy human individuals. Study details: For every donor, three CD4 naive, three CD4 memory, two CD8 naive and one CD8 memory plates were used.

In the naive CD8 group, cells lacked CD45RO and were positively selected for CCR7, so terminally differentiated effector memory CD45RA+ cells were left out. Whole-study findings and limits: Clonotypes that were shared across several donors made up approximately 5% of naive CD4 clonotypes. Estimated richness was generally greater in naive than memory subsets. Among non-shared clonotypes, generation probabilities were lower than among those shared by all four donors.

This TCR came from a man aged 18 to 29 in good health. Some clones in this sample may be carry-over from other donors' samples. Sequencing was carried out using naive CD8+ T cells from PBMCs.

CDR3 nucleotide sequence: TGTGCCAGCAGCTCATCGGCGGGCATCTACAATGAGCAGTTCTTC. This gives the protein CASSSSAGIYNEQFF. The chain recombines TRBV7-9 with TRBJ2-1, with a weak D call TRBD2 (5 bases). This CDR3 contains 15 residues. Germline V gene lookup returns CDR1 SEHNR and CDR2 FQNEAQ (reference sequence). V lost 4 bases to trimming and J lost 3 bases, with 13 bases between them.